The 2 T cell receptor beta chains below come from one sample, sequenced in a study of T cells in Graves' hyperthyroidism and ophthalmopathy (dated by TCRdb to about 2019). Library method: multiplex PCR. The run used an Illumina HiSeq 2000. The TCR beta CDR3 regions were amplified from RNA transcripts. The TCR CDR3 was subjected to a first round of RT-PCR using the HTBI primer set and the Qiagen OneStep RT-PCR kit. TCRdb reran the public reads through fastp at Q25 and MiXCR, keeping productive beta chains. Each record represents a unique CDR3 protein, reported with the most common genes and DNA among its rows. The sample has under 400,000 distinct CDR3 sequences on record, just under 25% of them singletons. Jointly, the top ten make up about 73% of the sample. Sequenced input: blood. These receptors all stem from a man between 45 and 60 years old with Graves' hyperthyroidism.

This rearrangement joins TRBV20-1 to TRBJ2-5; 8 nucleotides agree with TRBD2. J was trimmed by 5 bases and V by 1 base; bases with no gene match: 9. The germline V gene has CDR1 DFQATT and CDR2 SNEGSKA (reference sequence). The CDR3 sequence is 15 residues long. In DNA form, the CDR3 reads TGCAGTGCTAGAGTTCAGCGGGAGAATGGGGAGACCCAGTACTTC. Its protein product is CSARVQRENGETQYF.

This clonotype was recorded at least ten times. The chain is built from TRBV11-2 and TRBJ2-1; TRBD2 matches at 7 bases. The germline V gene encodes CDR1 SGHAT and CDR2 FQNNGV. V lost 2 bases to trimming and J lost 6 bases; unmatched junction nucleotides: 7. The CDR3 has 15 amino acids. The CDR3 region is CASSLSIGGGNEQFF. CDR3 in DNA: TGTGCCAGCAGCTTATCGATTGGGGGGGGCAATGAGCAGTTCTTC.